This T cell receptor beta chain comes out of a study of vaccination and CD4 T cells after COVID-19. This CDR3 is 16 amino acids long. V dropped 3 bases and J dropped 2; count of bases not matched to a gene: 5. Per germline, CDR1 WNHNN and CDR2 SYGVQD (reference sequence). On this clonotype: Its specificity is not known.

Oncomine TCR Beta short-read sequencing was applied to DNA from cultured CD4+ T cells. Cultured CD4+ T cells were the source of extracted genomic DNA. TCRdb re-derived calls from the PCR reads in MiXCR, one entry per CDR3 protein. The data hold approximately 13,000 distinct CDR3 sequences, with roughly 29% observed a single time. The treatment here: approximately 9-day PBMC culture with coronavirus spike peptide pools or control peptides (ViraFEST assay). The genes are TRBV10-1 and TRBJ2-7; 12 bases are shared with TRBD1. Sequenced here: CD4+ T cells from blood, cultured in vitro, sampled before SARS-CoV-2 vaccination. The TCR originated in a human donor who received a COVID-19 vaccine. CDR3: CASSDPRDRGPYEQYF. CDR3 DNA sequence: TGCGCCAGCAGTGATCCGCGGGACAGGGGGCCCTACGAGCAGTACTTC.